A single sample is the source of the 16 T cell receptor beta chains below, sequenced in a study of cytomegalovirus exposure and HLA in healthy donors. PCR primers comprised 60 Vbeta and 13 Jbeta primers. This table comes from immunoSEQ multiplex PCR, and its TCRdb copy is limited to in-frame clones, with some not included. The sample lists roughly 200,000 clones, around 90% occurring once. The sequenced sample was PBMCs. These receptors all come from a boy younger than 10 in good health and CMV-seronegative.

CDR3 sequence reads: CATARLLNTEAFF. DNA for the CDR3: TGTGCCACCGCGAGGCTCCTGAACACTGAAGCTTTCTTT. The rearrangement links TRBV19 to TRBJ1-1; D not certain. The germline V gene encodes CDR1 LNHDA and CDR2 SQIVND (reference sequence). The CDR3 covers 13 residues. With 10 bases removed from V and 0 bases from J, the gap between germline ends came to 12 bases.

The rearrangement joins TRBV28 to TRBJ2-7, with 7 bases lining up with TRBD1. V trimming: 6 bases; J trimming: 2 bases; junction bases outside the gene matches: 7. Germline loops: CDR1 MDHEN, CDR2 SYDVKM. The CDR3 totals 14 residues. The CDR3 is CASSPTGTAYEQYF. DNA for the CDR3: TGTGCCAGCAGCCCAACAGGGACAGCCTACGAGCAGTACTTC.

This rearrangement joins TRBV5-4 to TRBJ1-1; D gene ambiguous. This CDR3 contains 14 residues. The V end lost 2 bases, the J end lost 3 bases, and 11 bases lay between the germline ends. Looked up from germline, CDR1 is SGHNT and CDR2 is YYREEE (reference sequence). CDR3 nucleotide sequence: TGTGCCAGCAGCTTTAGGGAGGGCGACACTGAAGCTTTCTTT. Residues: CASSFREGDTEAFF.

V usage is TRBV7-3 and J usage is TRBJ2-1; 16 nucleotides match TRBD2. This CDR3 has 20 amino acids. The V gene end was trimmed by 2 bases and the J gene end by 7 bases; junction bases not matched to a gene: 14. The germline V gene encodes CDR1 SGHTA and CDR2 FQGTGA. Here the CDR3 reads CASSLEPGTSGRASMNEQFF. The CDR3 DNA reads as TGTGCCAGCAGCTTAGAACCCGGGACTAGCGGGAGGGCTTCTATGAATGAGCAGTTCTTC.

This clone appeared once. J is TRBJ2-5 and V is TRBV19, with TRBD2 matching 7 bases. The germline CDR1 and CDR2 sequences are LNHDA and SQIVND (reference sequence). Trimming removed 7 bases from V and 4 bases from J; junction bases left unmatched: 6. The CDR3 has 13 residues. The CDR3 sequence is CASTKRDGETQYF. CDR3 sequence (DNA): TGTGCCAGTACGAAGCGGGACGGAGAGACCCAGTACTTC.

The chain recombines TRBV30 with TRBJ1-1; possible D gene TRBD1, 6 bases. The V gene lost 4 bases and the J gene lost 4 bases, with 13 bases spanning the gap. In germline, CDR1 is GTSNPN, CDR2 SVGIG (reference sequence). The CDR3 has 13 residues. The CDR3 sequence: CAWTVGGGTEAFF. The CDR3 DNA follows: TGTGCCTGGACCGTAGGGGGGGGCACTGAAGCTTTCTTT.

The gene calls are TRBV14 and TRBJ2-2; the D gene is possibly TRBD1 (6 bases). Germline V gives CDR1 SGHDN, CDR2 FVKESK. V was trimmed by 1 base and J by 4 bases, leaving 10 bases between them. The CDR3 totals 15 residues. The CDR3 is CASSQVGGGTGELFF. Here the CDR3 DNA reads TGTGCCAGCAGCCAAGTTGGGGGCGGCACCGGGGAGCTGTTTTTT.

This chain connects TRBV2 to TRBJ1-5; 7 bases fit TRBD1. The V segment lost 6 bases and the J segment 7 bases; nucleotides outside the gene matches: 6. Per germline, CDR1 SNHLY and CDR2 FYNNEI. The CDR3 has 13 residues. The CDR3 sequence: CASSARTGQPQHF. The CDR3 bases are TGTGCCAGCAGCGCCCGGACAGGCCAGCCCCAGCATTTT.

This rearrangement joins TRBV27 to TRBJ2-2, with 8 bases fitting TRBD1. The germline V gene encodes CDR1 MNHEY and CDR2 SMNVEV (reference sequence). This CDR3 spans 14 amino acids. The V segment lost 6 bases and the J segment 3 bases; nucleotides outside the gene matches: 3. CDR3 protein: CASRGQVYTGELFF. The CDR3 DNA reads TGTGCCAGCAGGGGACAGGTGTACACCGGGGAGCTGTTTTTT.

In its sample, this clone was seen a few times. J is TRBJ2-7 and V is TRBV2; 8 bases align to TRBD2. Germline V gene data show CDR1 as SNHLY and CDR2 as FYNNEI. The CDR3 loop spans 15 amino acids. The V and J ends lost 6 bases and 0 bases, in that order; junction bases with no gene match: 7. The DNA for the CDR3 is TGTGCCAGCAGCGGGGGGGACGTAAGCTCCTACGAGCAGTACTTC. It encodes CASSGGDVSSYEQYF.

This clone showed up just a few times. The chain joins TRBV5-1 to TRBJ1-4, with a possible D match to TRBD1 (5 bases). Trimming took off 0 bases at V and 3 bases at J, with 6 bases between the two ends. CDR1 SGHRS and CDR2 YFSETQ come from the germline V gene. The CDR3 extends over 14 amino acids. CDR3 sequence reads: CASSLEGANEKLFF. The CDR3, as DNA: TGCGCCAGCAGCTTGGAAGGGGCTAATGAAAAACTGTTTTTT.

The chain has TRBV19 and TRBJ1-1; no reliable D call. V lost 5 bases and J lost 0, with 7 bases in between. This CDR3 comprises 13 residues. The germline V gene has CDR1 LNHDA and CDR2 SQIVND (reference sequence). CDR3 protein: CASSVAVNTEAFF. In DNA form, the CDR3 reads TGTGCCAGTAGTGTAGCGGTGAACACTGAAGCTTTCTTT. Full variable domain (remainder filled in from reference TRBV19 and TRBJ1-1): DGGITQSPKYLFRKEGQNVTLSCEQNLNHDAMYWYRQDPGQGLRLIYYSQIVNDFQKGDIAEGYSVSREKKESFPLTVTSAQKNPTAFYLCASSVAVNTEAFFGQGTRLTVV.

This clone appeared a single time. This chain links TRBV28 with TRBJ1-5, with D possibly matching TRBD1 (5 bases). In germline, CDR1 is MDHEN, CDR2 SYDVKM. The CDR3 spans 18 residues. V shed 4 bases and J shed 0 bases, with 19 bases lying between them. The CDR3 nucleotides are TGTGCCAGCAGTTCCCAACGGACAAGTAGCTATAGCAATCAGCCCCAGCATTTT. It specifies CASSSQRTSSYSNQPQHF.

The chain couples TRBV7-9 to TRBJ2-3; perhaps TRBD2 as D (5 bases). CDR1 is SEHNR and CDR2 is FQNEAQ in the germline V gene (reference sequence). This CDR3 is 17 amino acids long. V was clipped by 5 bases and J by 0 bases, with 18 bases between them. Here the CDR3 reads CASSHQPRGSSTDTQYF. The CDR3 bases are TGTGCCAGCAGCCACCAACCCCGGGGTTCTAGCACAGATACGCAGTATTTT.

This clone was observed a handful of times. V is TRBV7-9 and J is TRBJ1-5; 8 positions agree with TRBD1. Germline V gene lookup returns CDR1 SEHNR and CDR2 FQNEAQ (reference sequence). The CDR3 covers 16 residues. Unmatched junction bases numbered 9, after V lost 5 bases and J lost 3 bases. The CDR3 is CASSPGGAGINQPQHF. The CDR3 region has the DNA TGTGCCAGCAGCCCAGGGGGCGCTGGGATCAATCAGCCCCAGCATTTT.

The rearrangement joins TRBV28 to TRBJ1-5; 7 bases are shared with TRBD1. V gave up 8 bases and J gave up 3 bases; unmatched junction bases: 7. The CDR3 totals 14 residues. Germline lookup yields CDR1 MDHEN and CDR2 SYDVKM. CDR3 nucleotides: TGTGCCAGCTCTATCAGGGGGACCAATCAGCCCCAGCATTTT. It codes for CASSIRGTNQPQHF.